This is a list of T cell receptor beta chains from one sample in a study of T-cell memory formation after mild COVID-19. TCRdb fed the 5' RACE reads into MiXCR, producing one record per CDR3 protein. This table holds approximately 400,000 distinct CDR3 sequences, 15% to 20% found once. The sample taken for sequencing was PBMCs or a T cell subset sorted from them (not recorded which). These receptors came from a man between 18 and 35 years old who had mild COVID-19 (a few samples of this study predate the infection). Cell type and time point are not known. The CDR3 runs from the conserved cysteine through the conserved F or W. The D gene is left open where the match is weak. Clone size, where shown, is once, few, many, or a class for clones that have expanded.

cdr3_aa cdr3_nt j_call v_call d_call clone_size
CASSSLAGRQETQYF TGTGCCAGTAGTAGCCTAGCGGGGAGACAAGAGACCCAGTACTTC TRBJ2-5 TRBV19 TRBD2 once
CATSEGGQGDQPQHF TGTGCCACCAGTGAGGGTGGACAGGGTGATCAGCCCCAGCATTTT TRBJ1-5 TRBV24-1 TRBD1 few
CASSFFWGGEQYF TGTGCCAGCAGTTTTTTCTGGGGGGGCGAGCAGTACTTC TRBJ2-7 TRBV6-5 TRBD2 many
CASSSSEGDTQYF TGTGCCAGCAGCTCCAGCGAGGGAGATACGCAGTATTTT TRBJ2-3 TRBV7-6 . few
CASSEGASGRRNEQFF TGTGCCAGCAGTGAGGGGGCTAGCGGCAGGAGGAATGAGCAGTTCTTC TRBJ2-1 TRBV2 . .
CASSVSVDTSYNSPLHF TGTGCCAGCAGCGTATCGGTTGATACCTCCTATAATTCACCCCTCCACTTT TRBJ1-6 TRBV9 . few
CASSGTGRRYNEQFF TGTGCCAGCAGTGGGACGGGGCGAAGGTACAATGAGCAGTTCTTC TRBJ2-1 TRBV25-1 . few
CASSSRTGGEQYF TGTGCCAGCAGCTCACGGACAGGTGGCGAGCAGTACTTC TRBJ2-7 TRBV7-6 TRBD1 few
CASSLVGLDTDTQYF TGTGCCAGCAGCTTGGTTGGGTTAGATACAGATACGCAGTATTTT TRBJ2-3 TRBV5-4 . few
CASSLLRTDTQYF TGTGCCAGCAGCTTATTGCGCACAGATACGCAGTATTTT TRBJ2-3 TRBV7-9 . many
CASSFAALPGSPLHF TGTGCCAGCAGCTTCGCGGCCCTACCGGGTTCACCCCTCCACTTT TRBJ1-6 TRBV7-9 . .
CASSRPSGDTPEQYF TGTGCCAGCAGCCGACCTAGCGGGGATACCCCCGAGCAGTACTTC TRBJ2-7 TRBV7-9 TRBD2 .
CSAKGLAWDIQYF TGCAGTGCTAAGGGACTAGCGTGGGACATTCAGTACTTC TRBJ2-4 TRBV20-1 TRBD2 .
CSATGQGGSPLHF TGCAGTGCCACTGGACAGGGAGGTTCACCCCTCCACTTT TRBJ1-6 TRBV20-1 TRBD1 .
CASSLVGTGGNTIYF TGTGCCAGCAGCTTAGTCGGGACAGGGGGAAACACCATATATTTT TRBJ1-3 TRBV7-2 TRBD1 many
CASAANYGYTF TGTGCCAGCGCGGCTAACTATGGCTACACCTTC TRBJ1-2 TRBV12-3/TRBV12-4 . few
CSASSTSGVEQFF TGCAGTGCTAGTTCGACTAGCGGGGTGGAGCAGTTCTTC TRBJ2-1 TRBV20-1 TRBD2 few
CASSQDSGERKDTQYF TGCGCCAGCAGCCAAGATAGCGGGGAGAGGAAAGATACGCAGTATTTT TRBJ2-3 TRBV4-3 TRBD2 .
CASRSGSGGPYNEQFF TGTGCCAGCAGGTCAGGGAGCGGGGGGCCCTACAATGAGCAGTTCTTC TRBJ2-1 TRBV7-6 TRBD2 .
CASGWGFTGNYGYTF TGTGCCAGCGGATGGGGTTTTACGGGGAACTATGGCTACACCTTC TRBJ1-2 TRBV27 . few